This TCR beta chain comes out of a study of blood T cell repertoires in COVID-19. The wider study: The origin of the acute and convalescent COVID-19 samples was the United States, Italy and Spain.

Looked up from germline, CDR1 is SGHKS and CDR2 is YYEKEE (reference sequence). The CDR3 is made up of 17 amino acids. Trimming at V came to 0 bases and at J to 6 bases, leaving 11 bases not matched to a gene. In the original processing: Amplified reference gene primers provided the basis for estimating nucleated cell counts. TCRdb's copy holds only in-frame clones and misses some; the assay was immunoSEQ multiplex PCR. From that table come the V and J calls and clone size; the DNA was used to work out D and trimming. The data hold about 130,000 clones, with about 85% observed a single time. This receptor was taken from an elderly man with active or convalescent COVID-19. The gene calls are TRBV5-5 and TRBJ2-2; TRBD1 aligns across 7 bases. Sequencing was carried out using peripheral blood. CDR3 protein: CASSLVPHRGPAGELFF. In DNA form, the CDR3 reads TGTGCCAGCAGCTTGGTTCCCCACAGGGGACCCGCCGGGGAGCTGTTTTTT.